Below, one T cell receptor (beta chain) is given with its context. In TCRdb, the RT-PCR reads were re-called with MiXCR into one record per CDR3 protein. Here the sample spans 500,000 or so distinct CDR3 sequences, 15% to 20% being singletons. The sample belongs to a study of response to subunit inactivated influenza vaccine. Germline CDR1 and CDR2: DFQATT and SNEGSKA (reference sequence). This CDR3 contains 13 residues. V lost 5 bases to trimming and J lost 3 bases, with 11 bases between them. The rearrangement joins TRBV20-1 to TRBJ2-4; tentatively, D is TRBD1 (5 bases). This receptor was taken from a man aged 45-69 years who received an inactivated influenza vaccine. The sample in question was CD4+ T cells sorted from PBMCs, obtained around 25 months after vaccination. The CDR3 spells CSAEETVKNIQYF. The CDR3 DNA is TGCAGTGCTGAAGAGACAGTCAAAAACATTCAGTACTTC.